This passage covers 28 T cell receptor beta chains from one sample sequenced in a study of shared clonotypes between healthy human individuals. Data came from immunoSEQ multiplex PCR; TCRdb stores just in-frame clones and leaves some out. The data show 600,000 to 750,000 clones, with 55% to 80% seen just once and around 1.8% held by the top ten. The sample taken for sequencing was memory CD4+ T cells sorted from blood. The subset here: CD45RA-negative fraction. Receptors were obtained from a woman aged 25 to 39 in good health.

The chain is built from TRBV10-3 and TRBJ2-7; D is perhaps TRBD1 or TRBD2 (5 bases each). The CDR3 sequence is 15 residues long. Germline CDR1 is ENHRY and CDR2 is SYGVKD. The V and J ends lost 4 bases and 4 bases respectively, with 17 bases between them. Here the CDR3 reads CAISGGTIVRYEQYF. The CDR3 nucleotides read TGTGCCATCAGTGGAGGGACCATCGTCCGTTACGAGCAGTACTTC.

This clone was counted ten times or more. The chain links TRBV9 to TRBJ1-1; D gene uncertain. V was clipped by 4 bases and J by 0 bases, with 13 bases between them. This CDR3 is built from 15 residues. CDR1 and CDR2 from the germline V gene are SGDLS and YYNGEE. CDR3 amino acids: CASSYLTVMNTEAFF. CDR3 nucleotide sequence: TGTGCCAGCAGCTATCTGACTGTAATGAACACTGAAGCTTTCTTT.

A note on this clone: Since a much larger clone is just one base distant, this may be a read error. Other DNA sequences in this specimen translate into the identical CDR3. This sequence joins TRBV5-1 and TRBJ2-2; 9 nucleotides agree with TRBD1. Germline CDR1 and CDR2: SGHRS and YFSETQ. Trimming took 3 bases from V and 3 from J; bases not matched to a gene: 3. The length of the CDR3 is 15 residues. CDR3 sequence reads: CASSSGDRDTGELFF. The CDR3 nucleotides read TGCGCCAGCAGCTCGGGGGACAGGGACACCGGGGAGCTGTTTTTT.

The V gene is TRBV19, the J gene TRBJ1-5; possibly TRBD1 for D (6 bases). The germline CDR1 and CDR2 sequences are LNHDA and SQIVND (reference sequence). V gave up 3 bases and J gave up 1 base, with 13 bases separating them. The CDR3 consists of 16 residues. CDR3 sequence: CASSIYRARSNQPQHF. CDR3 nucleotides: TGTGCCAGTAGTATTTACAGGGCCCGAAGCAATCAGCCCCAGCATTTT. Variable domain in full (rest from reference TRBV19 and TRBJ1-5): DGGITQSPKYLFRKEGQNVTLSCEQNLNHDAMYWYRQDPGQGLRLIYYSQIVNDFQKGDIAEGYSVSREKKESFPLTVTSAQKNPTAFYLCASSIYRARSNQPQHFGDGTRLSIL.

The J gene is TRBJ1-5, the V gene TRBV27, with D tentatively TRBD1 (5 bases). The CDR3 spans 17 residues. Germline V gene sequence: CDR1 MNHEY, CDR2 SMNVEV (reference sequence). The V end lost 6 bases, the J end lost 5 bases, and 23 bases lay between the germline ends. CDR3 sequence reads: CASSPEIPGLSHQPQHF. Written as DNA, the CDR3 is TGTGCCAGCAGCCCTGAAATTCCAGGGTTGTCCCATCAGCCCCAGCATTTT.

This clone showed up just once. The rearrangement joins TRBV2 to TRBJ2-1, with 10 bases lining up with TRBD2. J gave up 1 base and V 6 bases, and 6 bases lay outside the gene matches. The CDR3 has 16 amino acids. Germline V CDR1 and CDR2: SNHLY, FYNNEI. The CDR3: CASREILAGSYNEQFF. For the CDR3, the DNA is TGTGCCAGCAGGGAGATACTAGCGGGATCCTACAATGAGCAGTTCTTC.

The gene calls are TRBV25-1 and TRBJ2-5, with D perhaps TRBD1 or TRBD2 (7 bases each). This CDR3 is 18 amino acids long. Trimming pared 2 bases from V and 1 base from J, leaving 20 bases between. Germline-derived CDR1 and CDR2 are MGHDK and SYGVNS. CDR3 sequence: CASSETGRGRGSQETQYF. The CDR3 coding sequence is TGTGCCAGCAGTGAAACAGGGAGGGGGCGTGGGTCCCAAGAGACCCAGTACTTC.

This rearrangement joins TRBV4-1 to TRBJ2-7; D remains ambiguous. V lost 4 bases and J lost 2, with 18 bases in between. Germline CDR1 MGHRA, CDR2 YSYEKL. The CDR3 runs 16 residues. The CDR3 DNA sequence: TGCGCCAGCAGCCCCCGAGACTTTCCACTTACCTACGAGCAGTACTTC. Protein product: CASSPRDFPLTYEQYF.

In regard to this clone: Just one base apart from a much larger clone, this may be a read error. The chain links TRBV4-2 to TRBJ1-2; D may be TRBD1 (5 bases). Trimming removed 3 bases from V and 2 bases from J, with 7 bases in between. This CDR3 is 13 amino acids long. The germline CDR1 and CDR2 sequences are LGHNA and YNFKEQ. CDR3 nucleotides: TGTGCCAGCAGCCAGGGGCAGAACTATGGCTACACCTTC. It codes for CASSQGQNYGYTF.

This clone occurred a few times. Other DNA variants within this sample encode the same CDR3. This CDR3 is CASSGGTSGRTDTQYF. The CDR3 DNA follows: TGTGCCAGCAGCGGGGGGACTAGCGGGAGGACAGATACGCAGTATTTT. The gene calls are TRBV5-4 and TRBJ2-3; 15 bases map to TRBD2. The CDR3 length is 16 residues. The junction had 3 bases not matched to a gene; V was cut back by 4 bases and J by 3 bases. CDR1 and CDR2 (germline): SGHNT, YYREEE (reference sequence).

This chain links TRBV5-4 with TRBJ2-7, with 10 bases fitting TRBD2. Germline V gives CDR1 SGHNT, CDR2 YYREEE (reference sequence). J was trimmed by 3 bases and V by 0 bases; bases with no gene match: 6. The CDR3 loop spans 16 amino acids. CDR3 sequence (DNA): TGTGCCAGCAGCTTGGTCCCCAGCGGGAGGGTCTACGAGCAGTACTTC. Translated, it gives CASSLVPSGRVYEQYF. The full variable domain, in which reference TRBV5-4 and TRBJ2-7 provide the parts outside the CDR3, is ETGVTQSPTHLIKTRGQQVTLRCSSQSGHNTVSWYQQALGQGPQFIFQYYREEENGRGNFPPRFSGLQFPNYSSELNVNALELDDSALYLCASSLVPSGRVYEQYFGPGTRLTVT.

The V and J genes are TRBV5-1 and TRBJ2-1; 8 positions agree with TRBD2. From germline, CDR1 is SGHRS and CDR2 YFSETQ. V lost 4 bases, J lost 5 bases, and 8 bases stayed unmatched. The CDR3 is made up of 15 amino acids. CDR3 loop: CASSLGLEFDNEQFF. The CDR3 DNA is TGCGCCAGCAGCCTGGGACTAGAGTTCGACAATGAGCAGTTCTTC.

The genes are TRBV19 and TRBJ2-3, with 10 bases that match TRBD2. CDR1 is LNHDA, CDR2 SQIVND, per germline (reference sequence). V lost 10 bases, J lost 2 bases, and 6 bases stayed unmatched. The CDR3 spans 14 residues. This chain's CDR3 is CATRTSGDTDTQYF. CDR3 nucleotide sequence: TGTGCCACCAGGACTAGCGGAGACACAGATACGCAGTATTTT.

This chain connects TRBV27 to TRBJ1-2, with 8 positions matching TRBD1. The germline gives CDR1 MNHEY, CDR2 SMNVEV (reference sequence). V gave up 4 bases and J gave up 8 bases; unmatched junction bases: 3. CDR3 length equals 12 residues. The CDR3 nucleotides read TGTGCCAGCAGTTCGACAGGGGTGGGCTACACCTTC. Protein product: CASSSTGVGYTF.

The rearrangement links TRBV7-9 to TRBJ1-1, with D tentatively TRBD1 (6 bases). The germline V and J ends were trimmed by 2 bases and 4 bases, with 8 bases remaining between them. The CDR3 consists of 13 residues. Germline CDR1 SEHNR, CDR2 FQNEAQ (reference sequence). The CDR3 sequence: CASSLTGPTEAFF. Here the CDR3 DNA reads TGTGCCAGCAGCTTAACAGGGCCCACTGAAGCTTTCTTT.

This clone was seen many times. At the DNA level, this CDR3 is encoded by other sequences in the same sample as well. DNA for the CDR3: TGCGCCAGCAGCTTGGGGGACAGGGACGGACAGCCCCAGCATTTT. Translation: CASSLGDRDGQPQHF. The chain combines TRBV5-1 with TRBJ1-5; 9 bases are shared with TRBD1. V was pared by 0 bases and J by 7 bases, with 5 bases of the junction left unmatched. Germline values: CDR1 SGHRS, CDR2 YFSETQ. This CDR3 contains 15 residues.

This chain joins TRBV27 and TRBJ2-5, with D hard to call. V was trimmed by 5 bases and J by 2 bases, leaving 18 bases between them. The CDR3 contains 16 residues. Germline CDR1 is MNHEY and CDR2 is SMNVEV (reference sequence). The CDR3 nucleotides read TGTGCCAGCAGTGACTTCCCGACCTTTGTTCAAGAGACCCAGTACTTC. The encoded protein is CASSDFPTFVQETQYF.

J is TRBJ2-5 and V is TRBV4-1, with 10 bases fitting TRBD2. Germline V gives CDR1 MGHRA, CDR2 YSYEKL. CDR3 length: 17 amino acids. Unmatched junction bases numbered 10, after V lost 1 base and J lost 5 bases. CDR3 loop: CASSQGVGLAGEETQYF. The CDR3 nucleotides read TGCGCCAGCAGCCAAGGAGTGGGCCTAGCGGGAGAGGAGACCCAGTACTTC.

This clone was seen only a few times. The CDR3 coding sequence is TGCGCCAGCCGCGATGGAAAGGGCCCCACAGATACGCAGTATTTT. It translates to CASRDGKGPTDTQYF. The chain couples TRBV10-2 to TRBJ2-3; D remains ambiguous. Trimming took 8 bases from V and 2 from J, leaving 17 bases between them. The CDR3 sequence is 15 residues long. Germline V gene data show CDR1 as WSHSY and CDR2 as SAAADI.

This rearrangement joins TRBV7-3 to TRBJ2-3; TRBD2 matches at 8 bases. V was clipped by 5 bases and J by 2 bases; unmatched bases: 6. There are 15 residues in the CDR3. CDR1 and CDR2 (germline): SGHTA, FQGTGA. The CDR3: CASSPGGGYTDTQYF. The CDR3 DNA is TGTGCCAGCAGCCCAGGCGGGGGGTACACAGATACGCAGTATTTT.

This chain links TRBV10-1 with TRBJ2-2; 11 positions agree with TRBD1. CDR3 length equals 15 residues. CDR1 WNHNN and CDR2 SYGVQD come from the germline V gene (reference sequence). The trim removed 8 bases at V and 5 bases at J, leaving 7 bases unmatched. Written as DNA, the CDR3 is TGCGCCAGCGGACAGGGGGCCTCACGTACCGGGGAGCTGTTTTTT. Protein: CASGQGASRTGELFF.

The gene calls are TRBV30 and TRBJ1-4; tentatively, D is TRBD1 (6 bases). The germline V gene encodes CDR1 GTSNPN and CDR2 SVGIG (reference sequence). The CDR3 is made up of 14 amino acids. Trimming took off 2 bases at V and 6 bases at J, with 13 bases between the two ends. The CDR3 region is CAWSSGQRHEKLFF. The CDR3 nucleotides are TGTGCCTGGAGTTCGGGACAACGGCATGAAAAACTGTTTTTT.

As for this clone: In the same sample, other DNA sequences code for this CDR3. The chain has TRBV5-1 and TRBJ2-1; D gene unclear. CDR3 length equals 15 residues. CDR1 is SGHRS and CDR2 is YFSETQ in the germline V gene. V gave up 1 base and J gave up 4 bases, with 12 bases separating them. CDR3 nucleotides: TGCGCCAGCAGCTTGTCATCCAGCAGTTACAATGAGCAGTTCTTC. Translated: CASSLSSSSYNEQFF. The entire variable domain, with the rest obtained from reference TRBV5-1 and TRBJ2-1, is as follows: KAGVTQTPRYLIKTRGQQVTLSCSPISGHRSVSWYQQTPGQGLQFLFEYFSETQRNKGNFPGRFSGRQFSNSRSEMNVSTLELGDSALYLCASSLSSSSYNEQFFGPGTRLTVL.

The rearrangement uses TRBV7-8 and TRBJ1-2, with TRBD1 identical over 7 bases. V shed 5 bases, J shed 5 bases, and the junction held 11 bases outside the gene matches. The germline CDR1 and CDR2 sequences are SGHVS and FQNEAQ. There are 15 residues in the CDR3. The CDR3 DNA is TGTGCCAGCAGCCCCAGCACAGGGGTGGGGTATGGCTACACCTTC. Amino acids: CASSPSTGVGYGYTF.

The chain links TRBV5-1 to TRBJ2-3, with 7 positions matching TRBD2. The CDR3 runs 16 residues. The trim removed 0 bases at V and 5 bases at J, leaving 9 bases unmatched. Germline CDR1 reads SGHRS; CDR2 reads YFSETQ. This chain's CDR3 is CASSLEGRGSEDTQYF. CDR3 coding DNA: TGCGCCAGCAGCTTGGAGGGGCGCGGGAGTGAAGATACGCAGTATTTT.

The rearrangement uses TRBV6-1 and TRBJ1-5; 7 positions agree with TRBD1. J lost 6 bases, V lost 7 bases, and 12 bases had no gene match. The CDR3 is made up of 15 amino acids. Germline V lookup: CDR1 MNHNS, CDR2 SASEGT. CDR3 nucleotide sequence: TGTGCCAGCATTGATGAGACAGGGCCTCGTCAGCCCCAGCATTTT. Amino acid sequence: CASIDETGPRQPQHF.

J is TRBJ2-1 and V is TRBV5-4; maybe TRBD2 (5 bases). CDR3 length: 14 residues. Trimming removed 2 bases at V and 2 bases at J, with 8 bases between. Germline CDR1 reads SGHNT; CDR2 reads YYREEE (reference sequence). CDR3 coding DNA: TGTGCCAGCAGCTTTGAGGGTCCCTACAATGAGCAGTTCTTC. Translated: CASSFEGPYNEQFF. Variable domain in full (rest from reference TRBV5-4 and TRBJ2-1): ETGVTQSPTHLIKTRGQQVTLRCSSQSGHNTVSWYQQALGQGPQFIFQYYREEENGRGNFPPRFSGLQFPNYSSELNVNALELDDSALYLCASSFEGPYNEQFFGPGTRLTVL.

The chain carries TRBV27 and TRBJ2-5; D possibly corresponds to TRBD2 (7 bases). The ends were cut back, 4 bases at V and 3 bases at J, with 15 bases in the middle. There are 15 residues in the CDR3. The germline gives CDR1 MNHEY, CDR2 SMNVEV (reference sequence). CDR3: CASSSTWGGEETQYF. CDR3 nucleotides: TGTGCCAGCAGTTCCACCTGGGGGGGCGAAGAGACCCAGTACTTC.